The entry below describes one T cell receptor (beta chain). Antigen unknown. V shed 4 bases and J shed 5 bases, with 11 bases lying between them. Per the germline V gene, CDR1 is MNHEY and CDR2 is SMNVEV (reference sequence). The CDR3 spans 13 residues. The data stem from a study of long-term antiretroviral therapy in people with HIV. The overall study: Initial samples were collected about a decade before the 2015 immediate-ART recommendation.

Broader study findings: Despite increasing after ART, diversity remained lower than that of transplant donor controls.

Researchers ran immunoSEQ v3.0 at survey level. Repertoires were generated with immunoSEQ multiplex PCR, while TCRdb's copy carries only in-frame clones and drops some. The sample holds approximately 36,000 clones, roughly 87% seen once. PBMC samples from each donor numbered at least one pre-ART and at least two post-ART. Every specimen held between 1-10 million cryopreserved PBMC. These were thawed and washed before DNA extraction. This TCR derives from a man aged 18 to 29 with HIV. The source material was unsorted PBMCs, sampled 0.6 years after starting antiretroviral therapy. The chain links TRBV27 to TRBJ1-1; tentatively, D is TRBD1 (5 bases). CDR3 nucleotide sequence: TGTGCCAGCAGTTATGGGGGAGGAACTGAAGCTTTCTTT. It codes for CASSYGGGTEAFF.